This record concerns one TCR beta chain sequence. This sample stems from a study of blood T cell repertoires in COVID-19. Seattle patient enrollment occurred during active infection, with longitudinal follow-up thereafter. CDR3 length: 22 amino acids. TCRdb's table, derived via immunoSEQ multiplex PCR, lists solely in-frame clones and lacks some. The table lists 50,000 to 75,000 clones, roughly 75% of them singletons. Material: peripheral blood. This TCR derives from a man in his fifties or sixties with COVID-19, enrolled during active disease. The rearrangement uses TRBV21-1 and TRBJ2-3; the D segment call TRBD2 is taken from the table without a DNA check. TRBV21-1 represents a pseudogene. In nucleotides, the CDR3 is TGTGCCAGCAGCAAAGAGACCGGCTCCGGGACTAGCGTACCCTCTAGCACAGATACGCAGTATTTT. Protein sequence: CASSKETGSGTSVPSSTDTQYF.